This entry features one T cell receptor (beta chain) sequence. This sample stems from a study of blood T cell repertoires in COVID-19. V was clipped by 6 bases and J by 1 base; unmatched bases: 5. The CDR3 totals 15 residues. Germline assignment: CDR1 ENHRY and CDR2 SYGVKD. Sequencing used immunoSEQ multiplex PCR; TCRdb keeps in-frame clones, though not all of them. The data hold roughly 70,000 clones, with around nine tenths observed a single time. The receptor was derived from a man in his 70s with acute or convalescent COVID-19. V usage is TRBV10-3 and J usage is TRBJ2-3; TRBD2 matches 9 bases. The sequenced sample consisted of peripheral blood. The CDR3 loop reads CAIRDRLAGTDTQYF. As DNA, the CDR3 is TGTGCCATCAGGGACAGACTAGCGGGCACAGATACGCAGTATTTT.